This T cell receptor (beta chain) was identified during a study of blood T cell repertoires in COVID-19. Clones were sequenced by immunoSEQ multiplex PCR, and TCRdb holds only the in-frame ones, with some missing. The table records under 250,000 clones, 70% to 90% of them present only once. Individuals aged roughly 18 to 90 years were recruited from about two dozen US areas. The sequence was collected from a man aged 25 to 45 who had recovered from COVID-19. The sequenced sample consisted of PBMCs or T cells enriched from blood (not recorded which).

CDR3 nucleotides: TGTGCCCTAGGGGCATCTCCGAGTTCACCCCTCCACTTT. It is translated as CALGASPSSPLHF. The gene calls are TRBV30 and TRBJ1-6; TRBD1 might be the D (5 bases). Germline assignment: CDR1 GTSNPN and CDR2 SVGIG (reference sequence). V shed 8 bases and J shed 9 bases, with 17 bases lying between them. This CDR3 is 13 amino acids long. The full variable domain, in which reference TRBV30 and TRBJ1-6 provide the parts outside the CDR3, is SQTIHQWPATLVQPVGSPLSLECTVEGTSNPNLYWYRQAAGRGLQLLFYSVGIGQISSEVPQNLSASRPQDRQFILSSKKLLLSDSGFYLCALGASPSSPLHFGNGTRLTVT.